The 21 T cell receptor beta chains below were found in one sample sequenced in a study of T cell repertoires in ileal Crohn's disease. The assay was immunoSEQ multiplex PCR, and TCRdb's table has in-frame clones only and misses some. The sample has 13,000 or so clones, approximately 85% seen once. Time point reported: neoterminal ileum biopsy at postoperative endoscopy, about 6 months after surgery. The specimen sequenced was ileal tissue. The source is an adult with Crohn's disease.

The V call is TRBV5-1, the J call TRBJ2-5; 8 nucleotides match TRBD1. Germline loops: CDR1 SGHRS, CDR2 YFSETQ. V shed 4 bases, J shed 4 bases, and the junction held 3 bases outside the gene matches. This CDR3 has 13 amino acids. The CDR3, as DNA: TGCGCCAGCAGCCTACAGGGGGGAGAGACCCAGTACTTC. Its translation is CASSLQGGETQYF. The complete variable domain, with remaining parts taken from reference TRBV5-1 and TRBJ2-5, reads KAGVTQTPRYLIKTRGQQVTLSCSPISGHRSVSWYQQTPGQGLQFLFEYFSETQRNKGNFPGRFSGRQFSNSRSEMNVSTLELGDSALYLCASSLQGGETQYFGPGTRLLVL.

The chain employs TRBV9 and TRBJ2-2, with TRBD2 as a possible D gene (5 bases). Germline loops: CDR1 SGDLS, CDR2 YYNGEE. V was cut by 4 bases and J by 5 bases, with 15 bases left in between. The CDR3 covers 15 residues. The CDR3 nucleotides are TGTGCCAGCAGCCCCTCGGGGAGCGTGACCGGGGAGCTGTTTTTT. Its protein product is CASSPSGSVTGELFF.

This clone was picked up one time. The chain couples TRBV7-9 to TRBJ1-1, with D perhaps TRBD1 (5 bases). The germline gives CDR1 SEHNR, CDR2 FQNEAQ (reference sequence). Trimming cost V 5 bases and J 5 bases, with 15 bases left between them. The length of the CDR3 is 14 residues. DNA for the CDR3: TGTGCCAGCAGCCTGTTCGGTCGGACAACTGAAGCTTTCTTT. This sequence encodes CASSLFGRTTEAFF.

Here the CDR3 reads CASSEGLGANVLTF. The CDR3 DNA reads TGTGCCAGCAGTGAAGGTCTCGGGGCCAACGTCCTGACTTTC. The chain couples TRBV6-1 to TRBJ2-6; the D is unclear. The CDR3 totals 14 residues. Germline loops: CDR1 MNHNS, CDR2 SASEGT. V gave up 1 base and J gave up 4 bases, with 5 bases separating them.

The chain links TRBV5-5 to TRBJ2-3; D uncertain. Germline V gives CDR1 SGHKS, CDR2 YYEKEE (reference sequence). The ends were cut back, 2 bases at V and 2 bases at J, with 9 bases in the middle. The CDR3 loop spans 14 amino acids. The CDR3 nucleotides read TGTGCCAGCAGCTTACAATCCTCCACAGATACGCAGTATTTT. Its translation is CASSLQSSTDTQYF.

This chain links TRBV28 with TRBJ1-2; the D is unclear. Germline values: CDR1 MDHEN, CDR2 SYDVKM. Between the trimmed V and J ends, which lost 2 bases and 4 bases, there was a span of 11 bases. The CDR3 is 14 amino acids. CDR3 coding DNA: TGTGCCAGCAGTTTAATAGCGGGAGGCTATGGCTACACCTTC. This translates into CASSLIAGGYGYTF.

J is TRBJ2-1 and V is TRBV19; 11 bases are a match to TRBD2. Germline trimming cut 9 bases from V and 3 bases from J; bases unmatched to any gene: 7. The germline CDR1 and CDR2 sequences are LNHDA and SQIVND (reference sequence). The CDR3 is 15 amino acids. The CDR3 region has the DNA TGTGCCAGCTCGACTAGCGGGACCGTCTACAATGAGCAGTTCTTC. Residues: CASSTSGTVYNEQFF.

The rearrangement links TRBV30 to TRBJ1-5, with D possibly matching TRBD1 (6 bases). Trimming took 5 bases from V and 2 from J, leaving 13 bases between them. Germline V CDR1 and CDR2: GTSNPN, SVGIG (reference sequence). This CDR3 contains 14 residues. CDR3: CAWGTSGGNQPQHF. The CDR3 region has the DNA TGTGCCTGGGGCACATCAGGGGGCAATCAGCCCCAGCATTTT.

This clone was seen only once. CDR3 in amino acids: CASSLVQGGNEKLFF. CDR3 DNA: TGCGCCAGCAGCTTGGTACAGGGTGGTAATGAAAAACTGTTTTTT. This rearrangement joins TRBV5-1 to TRBJ1-4; perhaps TRBD1 as D (6 bases). This CDR3 spans 15 amino acids. The germline gives CDR1 SGHRS, CDR2 YFSETQ. V dropped 0 bases and J dropped 4 bases, with 10 bases sitting between them. Full variable domain (missing parts from reference TRBV5-1 and TRBJ1-4): KAGVTQTPRYLIKTRGQQVTLSCSPISGHRSVSWYQQTPGQGLQFLFEYFSETQRNKGNFPGRFSGRQFSNSRSEMNVSTLELGDSALYLCASSLVQGGNEKLFFGSGTQLSVL.

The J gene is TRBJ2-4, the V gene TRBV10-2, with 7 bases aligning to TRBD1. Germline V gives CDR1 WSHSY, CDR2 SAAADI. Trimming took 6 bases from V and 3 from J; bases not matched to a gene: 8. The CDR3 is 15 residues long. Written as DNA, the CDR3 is TGCGCCAGCAGGGAGCGACAGGGCAACAAAAACATTCAGTACTTC. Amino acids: CASRERQGNKNIQYF.

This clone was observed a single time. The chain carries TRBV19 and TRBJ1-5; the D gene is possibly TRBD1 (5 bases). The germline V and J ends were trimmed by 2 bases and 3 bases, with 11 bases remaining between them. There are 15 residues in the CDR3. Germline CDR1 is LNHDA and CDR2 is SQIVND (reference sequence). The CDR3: CASSISRQLNQPQHF. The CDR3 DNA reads TGTGCCAGTAGTATAAGTCGACAGCTCAATCAGCCCCAGCATTTT.

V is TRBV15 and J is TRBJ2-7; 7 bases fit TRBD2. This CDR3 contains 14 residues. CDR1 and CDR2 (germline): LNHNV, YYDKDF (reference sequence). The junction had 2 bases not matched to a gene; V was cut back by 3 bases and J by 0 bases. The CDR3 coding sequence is TGTGCCACCAGCAGTGGCGGGAGCTCCTACGAGCAGTACTTC. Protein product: CATSSGGSSYEQYF.

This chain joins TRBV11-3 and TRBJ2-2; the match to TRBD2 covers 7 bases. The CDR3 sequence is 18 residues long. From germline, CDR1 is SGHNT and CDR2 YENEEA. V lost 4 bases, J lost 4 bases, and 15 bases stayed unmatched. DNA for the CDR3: TGTGCCAGCAGCTCACGATTTCTAGCGTGGGAGGGCACCGGGGAGCTGTTTTTT. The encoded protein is CASSSRFLAWEGTGELFF.

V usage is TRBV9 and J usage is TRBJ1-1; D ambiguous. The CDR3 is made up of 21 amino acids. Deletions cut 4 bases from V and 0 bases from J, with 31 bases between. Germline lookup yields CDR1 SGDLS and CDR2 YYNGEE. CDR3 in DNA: TGTGCCAGCAGCACCCCCAAGGGCGGTGATGAGTGGGGAGGGATGAACACTGAAGCTTTCTTT. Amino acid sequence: CASSTPKGGDEWGGMNTEAFF.

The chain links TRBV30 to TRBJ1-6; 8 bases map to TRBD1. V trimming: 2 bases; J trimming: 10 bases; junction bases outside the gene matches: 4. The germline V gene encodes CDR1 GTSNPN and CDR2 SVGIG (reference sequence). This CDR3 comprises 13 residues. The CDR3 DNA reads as TGTGCCTGGAGTCAGGACAGGGACTCACCCCTCCACTTT. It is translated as CAWSQDRDSPLHF.

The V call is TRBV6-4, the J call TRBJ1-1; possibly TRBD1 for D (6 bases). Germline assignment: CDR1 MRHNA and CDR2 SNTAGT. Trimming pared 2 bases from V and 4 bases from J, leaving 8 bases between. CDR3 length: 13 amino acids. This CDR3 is CASSDQGGTEAFF. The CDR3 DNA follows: TGTGCCAGCAGTGACCAAGGGGGCACTGAAGCTTTCTTT.

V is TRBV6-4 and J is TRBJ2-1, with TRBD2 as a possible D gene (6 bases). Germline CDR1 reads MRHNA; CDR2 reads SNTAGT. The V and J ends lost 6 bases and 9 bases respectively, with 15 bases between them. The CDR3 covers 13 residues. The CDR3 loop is CASSSGGRSEQFF. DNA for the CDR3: TGTGCCAGCAGCTCTGGGGGGAGAAGTGAGCAGTTCTTC.

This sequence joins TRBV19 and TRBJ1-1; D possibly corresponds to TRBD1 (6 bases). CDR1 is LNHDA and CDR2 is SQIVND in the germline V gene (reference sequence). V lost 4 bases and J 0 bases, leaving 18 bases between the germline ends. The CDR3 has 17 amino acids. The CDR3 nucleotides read TGTGCCAGTAGTAGCCCAGGGGATTGGGTTATGAACACTGAAGCTTTCTTT. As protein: CASSSPGDWVMNTEAFF.

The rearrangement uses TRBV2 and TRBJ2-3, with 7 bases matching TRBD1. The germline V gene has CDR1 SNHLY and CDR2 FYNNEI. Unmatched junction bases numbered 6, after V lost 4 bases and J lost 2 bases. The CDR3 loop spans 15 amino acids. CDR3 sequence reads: CASSVGTAFTDTQYF. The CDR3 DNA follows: TGTGCCAGCAGTGTAGGGACAGCCTTCACAGATACGCAGTATTTT.

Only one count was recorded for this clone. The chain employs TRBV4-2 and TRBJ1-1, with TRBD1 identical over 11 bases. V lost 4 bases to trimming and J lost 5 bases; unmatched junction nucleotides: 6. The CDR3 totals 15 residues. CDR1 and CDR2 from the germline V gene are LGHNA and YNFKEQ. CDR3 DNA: TGTGCCAGCAGCCCCAGGACAGGGGGCCGAACTGAAGCTTTCTTT. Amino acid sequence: CASSPRTGGRTEAFF.

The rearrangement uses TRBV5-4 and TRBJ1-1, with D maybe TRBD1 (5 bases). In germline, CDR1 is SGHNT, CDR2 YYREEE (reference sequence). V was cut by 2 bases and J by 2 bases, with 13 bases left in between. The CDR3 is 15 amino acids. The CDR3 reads CASSFPTGPNTEAFF. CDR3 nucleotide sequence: TGTGCCAGCAGCTTTCCCACAGGACCTAACACTGAAGCTTTCTTT.